Sequencing of this T cell receptor (beta chain) was carried out in a study of CD8+CD57+ T cells in acquired aplastic anemia. Whole-study findings and limits: No significant patient-versus-control difference appeared in CD8+ Simpson's diversity.

Genomic DNA constituted the template upon which TCR beta VDJ and CDR3 profiling was performed. From the reads, TCRdb called clonotypes with MiXCR, one entry per CDR3 protein. Of 200,000 or so distinct CDR3 sequences in the sample, 60% to 80% were seen once. Germline CDR1 LNHDA, CDR2 SQIVND (reference sequence). The CDR3 is 16 residues long. Deletions cut 5 bases from V and 7 bases from J, with 21 bases between. A word on this clonotype: Its antigen is undetermined.

Whoever was chosen for sequencing had shown CD8+CD57+ cell expansion by flow cytometry. Sequencing was performed on sorted CD4+, CD8+, or CD8+CD57+ T cells (not recorded which) from PBMCs. V is TRBV19 and J is TRBJ1-5; TRBD1 might be the D (6 bases). This receptor was obtained from a human donor with aplastic anemia. CDR3 amino acids: CASSHRDKGIIQPQHF. In DNA, the CDR3 is TGTGCCAGTAGTCACCGGGACAAGGGGATCATACAGCCCCAGCATTTT. Full variable domain (rest looked up from reference TRBV19 and TRBJ1-5): DGGITQSPKYLFRKEGQNVTLSCEQNLNHDAMYWYRQDPGQGLRLIYYSQIVNDFQKGDIAEGYSVSREKKESFPLTVTSAQKNPTAFYLCASSHRDKGIIQPQHFGDGTRLSIL.